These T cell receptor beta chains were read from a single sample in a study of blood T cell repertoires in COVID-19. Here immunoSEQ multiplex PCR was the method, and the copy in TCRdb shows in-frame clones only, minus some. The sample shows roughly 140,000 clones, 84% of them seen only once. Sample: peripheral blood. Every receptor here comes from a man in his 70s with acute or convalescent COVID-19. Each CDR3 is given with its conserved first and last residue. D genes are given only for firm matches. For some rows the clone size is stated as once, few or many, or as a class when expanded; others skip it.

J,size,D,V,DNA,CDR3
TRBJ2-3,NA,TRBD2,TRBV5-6,TGTGCCAGCAGCTCCCTAGCGGGAGAAGATACGCAGTATTTT,CASSSLAGEDTQYF
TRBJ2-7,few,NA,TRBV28,TGTGCCAGCACGGGAGGAAGGTCAGGGGTATTTTACGAGCAGTACTTC,CASTGGRSGVFYEQYF
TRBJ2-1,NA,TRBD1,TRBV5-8,TGTGCCAGTCAGGGGGTAAGCTCCTACAATGAGCAGTTCTTC,CASQGVSSYNEQFF
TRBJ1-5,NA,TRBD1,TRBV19,TGTGCCAGCTCGGGACAGCTTAATCAGCCCCAGCATTTT,CASSGQLNQPQHF
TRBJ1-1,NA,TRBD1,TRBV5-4,TGTGCCAGCAGCTTTGGACAGGGGCTTGAAGCTTTCTTT,CASSFGQGLEAFF
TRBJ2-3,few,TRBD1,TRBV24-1,TGTGCCACCAGCGCTCGGGACAGGGGAGGAGATACGCAGTATTTT,CATSARDRGGDTQYF
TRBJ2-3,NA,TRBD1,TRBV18,TGTGCCAGCTCACTCCGACAGGGGGCGAGCACAGATACGCAGTATTTT,CASSLRQGASTDTQYF
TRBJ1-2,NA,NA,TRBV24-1,TGTGCCACCAGTGAAACAGGGCGATTGGGCTACACCTTC,CATSETGRLGYTF
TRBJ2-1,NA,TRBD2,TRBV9,TGTGCCAGCAGCGGAGAGGACTCTAGCGGGACCTACAATGAGCAGTTCTTC,CASSGEDSSGTYNEQFF
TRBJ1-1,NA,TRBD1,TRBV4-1,TGCGCCAGCAGCCAGGTCCCCCCGGGACAGGGGGCGAGGACTTTCTTT,CASSQVPPGQGARTFF
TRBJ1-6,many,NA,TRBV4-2,TGTGCCAGCAGCCAAGATTATGGGGAGGATTCACCCCTCCACTTT,CASSQDYGEDSPLHF
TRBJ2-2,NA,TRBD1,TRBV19,TGTGCCAGTAGTATAGGCCGGGACAGGGAAGGAGGGGAGCTGTTTTTT,CASSIGRDREGGELFF
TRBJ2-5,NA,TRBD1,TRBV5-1,TGCGCCAGCAGCACCGGACAGGGGGGAGAGACCCAGTACTTC,CASSTGQGGETQYF
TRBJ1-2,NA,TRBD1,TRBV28,TGTGCCAGCAGGGACAGGGATAAAAATGGCTACACCTTC,CASRDRDKNGYTF
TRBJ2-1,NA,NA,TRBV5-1,TGCGCCAGCAGCTTGAGGGGGACATCCTCCTACAATGAGCAGTTCTTC,CASSLRGTSSYNEQFF
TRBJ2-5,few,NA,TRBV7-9,TGTGCCAGCAGCTGGGCGGAGACCCAGTACTTC,CASSWAETQYF
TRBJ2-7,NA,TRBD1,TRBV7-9,TGTGCCAGCAGCTTAGCGGGCAGGGGGTCCTACGAGCAGTACTTC,CASSLAGRGSYEQYF
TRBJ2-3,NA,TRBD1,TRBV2,TGTGCCAGCAGCTCTGGGACAGGGCGTACAGATACGCAGTATTTT,CASSSGTGRTDTQYF
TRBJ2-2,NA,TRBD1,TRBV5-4,TGTGCCAGCAGCTCCAGGGGGCCCTCGACCGGGGAGCTGTTTTTT,CASSSRGPSTGELFF
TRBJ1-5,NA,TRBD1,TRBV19,TGTGCCAGTAGTATCGACAGGGGGGATCAGCCCCAGCATTTT,CASSIDRGDQPQHF
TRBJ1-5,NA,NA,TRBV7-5,TGTGCCAGAAGTCTAGGGGCGGGGAAGGATCAGCCCCAGCATTTT,CARSLGAGKDQPQHF
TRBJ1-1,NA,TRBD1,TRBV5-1,TGCGCCAGCAGCCCCGGGACAGGGTCGGGGGGCACTGAAGCTTTCTTT,CASSPGTGSGGTEAFF
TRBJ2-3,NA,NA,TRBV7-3,TGTGCCAGCAGCTTAGACGGGACACAACGTCAGCAGTATTTT,CASSLDGTQRQQYF
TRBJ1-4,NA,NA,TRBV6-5,TGTGCCACCGAGACACCCGCAAGGGAAAAACTGTTTTTT,CATETPAREKLFF
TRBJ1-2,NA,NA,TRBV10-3,TGTGCCACCTGGGGGGGGCCCTCTAACTATGGCTACACCTTC,CATWGGPSNYGYTF
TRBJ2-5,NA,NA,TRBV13,TGTGCCAGCAGCTCAACGGTCCAAGAGACCCAGTACTTC,CASSSTVQETQYF
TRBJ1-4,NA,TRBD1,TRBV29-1,TGCAGCGTTGCCCGGACAGGATTGCGCGAAAAACTGTTTTTT,CSVARTGLREKLFF
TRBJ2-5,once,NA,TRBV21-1,TGTGCCAGCAGCAAGTTAAGGGGGACTACAAGGGTCACCATTCTGCGAGAGACCCAGTACTTC,CASSKLRGTTRVTILRETQYF
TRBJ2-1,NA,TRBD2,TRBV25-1,TGTGCCAGCAGTGAATCCTCCGGGACTAGCGGATACAATGAGCAGTTCTTC,CASSESSGTSGYNEQFF
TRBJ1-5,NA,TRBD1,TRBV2,TGTGCCAGCAGCAGACAGGGGGCGAGCAATCAGCCCCAGCATTTT,CASSRQGASNQPQHF
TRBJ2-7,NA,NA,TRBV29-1,TGCAGCGTTGAAGGCGCGGACTCCTACGAGCAGTACTTC,CSVEGADSYEQYF
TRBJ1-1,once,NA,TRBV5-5,TGTGCCAGCAGGGCTGAGGTTAGCACTGAAGCTTTCTTT,CASRAEVSTEAFF
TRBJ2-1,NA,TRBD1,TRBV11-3,TGTGCCAGCAGCGATCGGGACAGGGACCGGAATGAGCAGTTCTTC,CASSDRDRDRNEQFF
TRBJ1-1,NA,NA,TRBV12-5,TGTGCTAGTGGTTTGGGCCCGAGGGGGGGAGGCTCTGAAGCTTTCTTT,CASGLGPRGGGSEAFF
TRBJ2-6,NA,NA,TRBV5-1,TGCGCCAGCAGCTTGGTCCCGCAGGGGGGTATAGGGGCCAACGTCCTGACTTTC,CASSLVPQGGIGANVLTF
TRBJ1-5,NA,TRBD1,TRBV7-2,TGTGCCAGCAGGCCACAGGGGAATAGCAATCAGCCCCAGCATTTT,CASRPQGNSNQPQHF
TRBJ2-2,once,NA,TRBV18,TGTGCCAGCCGACCATCAGGGCAAGTCGGCACCGGGGAGCTGTTTTTT,CASRPSGQVGTGELFF
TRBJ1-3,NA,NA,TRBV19,TGTGCCAGTAGTACCCCGCTGGCAAATGGAAACACCATATATTTT,CASSTPLANGNTIYF
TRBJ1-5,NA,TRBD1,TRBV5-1,TGCGCCAGCAGCTTGACAGGGGGTTTGGCTCAGCCCCAGCATTTT,CASSLTGGLAQPQHF
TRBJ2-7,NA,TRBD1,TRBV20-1,TGCAGTGCTAGTTCCGGGACAGGGGCAGGGGAGCAGTACTTC,CSASSGTGAGEQYF
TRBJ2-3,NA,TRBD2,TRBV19,TGTGCCAGTAGTACAGCCGCTAGCGGGAGTAGCACAGATACGCAGTATTTT,CASSTAASGSSTDTQYF
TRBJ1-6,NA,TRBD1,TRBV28,TGTGCCACAACAATACAGGGGGATTCACCCCTCCACTTT,CATTIQGDSPLHF
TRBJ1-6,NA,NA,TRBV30,TGTGCCTGGAGCCCGGGCGGGTCCTATAATTCACCCCTCCACTTT,CAWSPGGSYNSPLHF
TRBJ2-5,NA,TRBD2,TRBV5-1,TGCGCCAGCAGCTTGTGGAGCGGGGGGCCCCAAGAGACCCAGTACTTC,CASSLWSGGPQETQYF
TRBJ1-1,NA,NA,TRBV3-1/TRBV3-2,TGTGCCAGCAGCCAAGTGTTCAAAATGAACACTGAAGCTTTCTTT,CASSQVFKMNTEAFF
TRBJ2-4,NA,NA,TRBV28,TGTGCCAGCAGTCCCGGCGGAGGGAAAAACATTCAGTACTTC,CASSPGGGKNIQYF
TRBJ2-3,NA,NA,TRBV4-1,TGCGCCAGCAGCCAACGACCGAGCGATACGAGGGATACGCAGTATTTT,CASSQRPSDTRDTQYF
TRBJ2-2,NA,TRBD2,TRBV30,TGTGCCTGGAGTGAGCTAGCGGCCACCGGGGAGCTGTTTTTT,CAWSELAATGELFF
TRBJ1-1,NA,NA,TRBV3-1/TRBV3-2,TGTGCCAGCAGCCGGCTTAACGGGGGTATCCAAGCTTTCTTT,CASSRLNGGIQAFF
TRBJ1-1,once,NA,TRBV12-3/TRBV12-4,TGTGCCAGCAGTTTATTAAGGGGTGAAGCTTTCTTT,CASSLLRGEAFF
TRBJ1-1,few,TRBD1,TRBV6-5,TGTGCCAGCAGTTCCCTACGGACAGGGGTGGAAGCTTTCTTT,CASSSLRTGVEAFF
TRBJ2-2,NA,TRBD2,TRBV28,TGTGCCAGCAGTTTTTCCCGGGGGGGGCCTGTCACGAACACCGGGGAGCTGTTTTTT,CASSFSRGGPVTNTGELFF
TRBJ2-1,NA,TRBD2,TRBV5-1,TGCGCCAGCACTAGCGGGAGGGCCAATGAGCAGTTCTTC,CASTSGRANEQFF
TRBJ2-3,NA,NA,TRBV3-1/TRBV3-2,TGTGCCAGCAGCCAAGAAGCGACGAATACGCAGTATTTT,CASSQEATNTQYF
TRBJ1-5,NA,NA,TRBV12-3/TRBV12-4,TGTGCCAGTCGTCGGGACATTAATCAGCCCCAGCATTTT,CASRRDINQPQHF
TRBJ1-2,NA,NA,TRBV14,TGTGCCAGCAGCCAAGATACAGCTAACTATGGCTACACCTTC,CASSQDTANYGYTF
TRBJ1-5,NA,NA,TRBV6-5,TGTGCCAGCAGTTACTCCTACAGAAATCAGCCCCAGCATTTT,CASSYSYRNQPQHF
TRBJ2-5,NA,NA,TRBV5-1,TGCGCCAGCAGCCTCCTAGGGGACCAAGAGACCCAGTACTTC,CASSLLGDQETQYF
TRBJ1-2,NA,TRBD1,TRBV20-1,TGCAGTGCTAGTGGGGACAGAACTATCGGCTACACCTTC,CSASGDRTIGYTF
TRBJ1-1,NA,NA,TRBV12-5,TGTGCTAGTGGCCGGGACTCCCCCGGGGCTTTCTTT,CASGRDSPGAFF